The sequence of this TCR beta chain was determined in a study of tumor and adjacent non-tumor tissue in lung cancer. On the study more broadly: Stage I to III disease affected 10 men and about five women aged about 31 to 76.

Three rounds of nested PCR, following a modified ARM-PCR protocol, produced the TCRbeta library. One entry per CDR3 protein results from TCRdb running MiXCR on the multiplex PCR reads. The data contain around 39,000 distinct CDR3 sequences, roughly 66% of them singletons. Details on this clonotype: The antigen is undetermined. The CDR3 does not close with the conserved phenylalanine or tryptophan, likely indicating a read error.

The CDR3 consists of 15 residues. Germline V lookup: CDR1 MGHRA, CDR2 YSYEKL. Whole-study findings and limits: Compared with tumor, normal lung showed significantly lower TCR diversity. Top 100 clones took a larger repertoire share in normal lung.

RNA was extracted from bulk tissue without any cell sorting. This non-tumor lung sample came from over 3 cm beyond the tumor edge. Source material: distant non-tumor lung tissue. The rearrangement joins TRBV4-1 to TRBJ2-1; a possible D gene is TRBD1 (5 bases). This TCR derives from a man aged 45-65 years with non-small cell lung cancer. CDR3 bases: TGCGCCAGCAGCCAAGATTCACCGTCGGACAACGAGCAGTTCCTC. Residues: CASSQDSPSDNEQFL.